The source of this T cell receptor (beta chain) is a study of T cells in Graves' hyperthyroidism and ophthalmopathy (dated 2019 in TCRdb). The study in broad terms: Peripheral blood samples were taken at initial diagnosis, before any treatment was given. Thyroid tissue and blood T-cell repertoires from six Graves' hyperthyroidism patients were also compared in the study. TCR V-J signatures able to tell the groups apart were searched for in a discovery cohort of approximately 95 patients, of whom 43 had Graves' ophthalmopathy and around 58 had stable Graves' hyperthyroidism. Prospective prediction of ophthalmopathy was tested in an independent validation cohort of fewer than 20 hyperthyroidism patients and 17 patients who later progressed to ophthalmopathy. The 75 to 100 discovery patients were randomly split 7:3 into training and test sets. After blood sampling, hyperthyroidism patients were treated with methimazole at a starting dose of 30 mg daily, and ophthalmopathy patients were treated with high-dose intravenous methylprednisolone. According to the paper, TCR Vbeta CDR3 sequencing was carried out on over 130 peripheral blood samples, which came from fewer than 50 ophthalmopathy, 75 to 80 hyperthyroidism and about 17 progressor patients. The study at large found these results: A 13 V-J signature model separated ophthalmopathy from stable hyperthyroidism, with over 85% sensitivity and 81% to 82% specificity in cross-validation and 80%/75% in testing. In validation, progression to ophthalmopathy was predicted by the model with 70.59% sensitivity and 72% to 85% specificity, a median of approximately 6.5 months before onset. Most expanded thyroid clonotypes (frequency above 0.001) were also detected in blood, suggesting blood repertoires may reflect thyroid immune responses. Sample size was not statistically predetermined, and blinding of investigators to group allocation was not performed.

Graves' hyperthyroidism was defined as stable when no progression to ophthalmopathy occurred over 18 months of follow-up. Hyperthyroidism patients were newly diagnosed, with disease duration under 2 months, and aged 18 to 65 years. Patients with uncontrolled infections, other autoimmune diseases, pregnancy or lactation were excluded. Diagnoses were established on the basis of clinical symptoms, serum thyroxine and TRAb, thyroid ultrasound, and orbital computed tomography. PBMCs were separated from under 11 ml of fresh peripheral blood using Ficoll-Paque density gradient centrifugation. Trizol reagent was used to extract total RNA, and RNA quality was then checked on an Agilent 2100 Bioanalyzer. At the junction V is shortened by 3 bases and J by 8 bases; bases outside the gene matches: 9. CDR1 is given as SEHNR and CDR2 as FQNEAQ, both from the germline V gene (reference sequence). The CDR3 spans 15 residues, from the cysteine through the phenylalanine. The retained sequence is limited to the CDR3, 45 bases, with the frame set at the first base.

Remarks on this clonotype: Its antigen has not been determined. No qualities accompany the bases; no much larger clone lies one base away.

Amplification of TCR beta CDR3 regions was carried out from RNA transcripts. For the first round of RT-PCR on the TCR CDR3, the HTBI primer set was used together with the Qiagen OneStep RT-PCR kit. Libraries were constructed in a second round of multiplex PCR, after which size selection and purification were carried out. The libraries were sequenced on an Illumina HiSeq2000 using paired-end 100 bp reads. The authors' pipeline ran thus. Raw data were processed with SOAPnuke, discarding reads with adapters, uncalled bases, mean Phred below 15, or no exact constant-primer or identifier match. High-quality paired reads were merged with COPE v1.2.5, and unique nucleotide sequences were defined as clonotypes. MiTCR v1.1 was used to align clonotypes to the IMGT TRBV, TRBD and TRBJ reference segments. Analysis was restricted to V-J combinations with a frequency above 0.0001, which covered 98% to 99.2% of repertoires. A TCS score was defined as the ratio of F50 (clonal expansion) to E x V (chaos), with BLOSUM62-based TCRdist applied between CDR3 peptides within each V-J. Welch's t-statistics and random forest reduced around 520 V-J features to 10 to 15, which were used in a naive Bayes classifier (R e1071). TCRdb trimmed the raw reads at Q25, called clones with MiXCR and kept productive beta chains. All rows with the same CDR3 protein become a single entry with the most common DNA and genes. V and J calls and clone size were set by TCRdb, not the authors. The sample profile shows some 300,000 distinct CDR3 sequences; approximately 13% of them were found once. The ten most abundant clones make up less than 8% of the sample.

The sequenced material came from blood. This clonotype was sampled from a middle-aged woman with Graves' hyperthyroidism. The chain is encoded by TRBV7-9 joined to TRBJ1-4; 7 bases in between match TRBD1. This receptor has the CDR3 CASSFNAGGNEKLFF. The DNA sequence is as follows: TGTGCCAGCAGCTTTAATGCAGGGGGGAACGAAAAACTGTTTTTT.